The next 23 T cell receptor beta chains were all read from a single sample in a study of shared clonotypes between healthy human individuals (dated by TCRdb to about 2020). The library relied on the immunoSEQ multiplex PCR assay. TCRdb obtained this table from immuneACCESS and retained in-frame rearrangements with V and J assigned. These tables miss some clones; where compared with another copy, unresolved V genes account for less than half of the shortfall, and the remainder is unexplained. The sample table lists 450,000 to 500,000 clones, approximately 78% of them with a count of one. In total, the top ten clones hold approximately 12% of the sample. Sequencing was performed on PBMCs. These receptor sequences come from a woman aged 40 to 55 in good health. Some clones in this sample may be carry-over from other donors' samples.

The chain combines TRBV5-5 with TRBJ1-2; 8 nucleotides align to TRBD1. The CDR3 runs 13 residues. Trimming removed 3 bases from V and 4 bases from J; junction bases left unmatched: 2. Germline CDR1 is SGHKS and CDR2 is YYEKEE (reference sequence). The CDR3 loop is CASSSRGLYGYTF. The CDR3 DNA follows: TGTGCCAGCAGCTCCAGGGGGCTCTATGGCTACACCTTC.

This chain joins TRBV7-8 and TRBJ1-5; 7 bases align to TRBD1. This CDR3 comprises 16 residues. The germline V gene has CDR1 SGHVS and CDR2 FQNEAQ. The ends lost 5 bases at V and 4 bases at J; junction bases unmatched: 11. CDR3: CASSKNRDSSNQPQHF. CDR3 nucleotides: TGTGCCAGCAGCAAGAACCGGGACAGCTCTAATCAGCCCCAGCATTTT.

The chain has TRBV29-1 and TRBJ2-5, with D tentatively TRBD2 (5 bases). Germline loops: CDR1 SQVTM, CDR2 ANQGSEA. The CDR3 runs to 13 residues. Trimming removed 4 bases at V and 7 bases at J, with 16 bases between. CDR3: CSVVQTREATQYF. The CDR3 region has the DNA TGCAGCGTTGTGCAGACGAGGGAAGCGACCCAGTACTTC.

This chain uses TRBV28 with TRBJ2-7; D is uncertain. V was pared by 3 bases and J by 6 bases, with 6 bases between. Looked up from germline, CDR1 is MDHEN and CDR2 is SYDVKM. The CDR3 has 11 residues. CDR3 in amino acids: CASSFWGEQYF. The CDR3 DNA follows: TGTGCCAGCAGTTTCTGGGGCGAGCAGTACTTC. The whole variable domain, remainder taken from reference TRBV28 and TRBJ2-7, is DVKVTQSSRYLVKRTGEKVFLECVQDMDHENMFWYRQDPGLGLRLIYFSYDVKMKEKGDIPEGYSVSREKKERFSLILESASTNQTSMYLCASSFWGEQYFGPGTRLTVT.

This clone was observed once. V gene TRBV14 combines with J gene TRBJ1-2; D uncertain. CDR1 is SGHDN, CDR2 FVKESK, per germline. V gave up 0 bases and J gave up 7 bases, with 9 bases separating them. This CDR3 is 13 amino acids long. CDR3 loop: CASSQDLDSGYTF. CDR3 in DNA: TGTGCCAGCAGCCAAGATCTTGATTCTGGCTACACCTTC.

The rearrangement joins TRBV5-1 to TRBJ2-5; D perhaps matches TRBD2 (7 bases). Near its end, the DNA agrees better with TRBJ2-7, so the J call may be wrong. CDR3 length equals 16 residues. Germline V gene data show CDR1 as SGHRS and CDR2 as YFSETQ. In DNA, the CDR3 is TGCGCCAGCAGCTTCGGAGGGTGGGAGGGGGGCCACGAGCAGTACTTC. It specifies CASSFGGWEGGHEQYF.

In nucleotides, the CDR3 is TGCGCCAGCAGCTTGGACGGGGGAACCTACAATGAGCAGTTCTTC. Its protein product is CASSLDGGTYNEQFF. The V call is TRBV5-1, the J call TRBJ2-1, with TRBD2 as a possible D gene (6 bases). Germline V gene data show CDR1 as SGHRS and CDR2 as YFSETQ. Deletions cut 0 bases from V and 2 bases from J, with 9 bases between. This CDR3 region has 15 residues.

The chain is built from TRBV10-1 and TRBJ2-5; 11 bases are shared with TRBD2. The V and J ends lost 2 bases and 9 bases, in that order; junction bases with no gene match: 5. The CDR3 is 14 amino acids. Germline loops: CDR1 WNHNN, CDR2 SYGVQD (reference sequence). CDR3 sequence (DNA): TGCGCCAGCAGTGAGGCTGGTAGCGGGAGGGCCCAGTACTTC. Translated: CASSEAGSGRAQYF.

The chain links TRBV2 to TRBJ2-5; 10 bases line up with TRBD2. There are 13 residues in the CDR3. Germline trimming cut 7 bases from V and 7 bases from J; bases unmatched to any gene: 6. Germline assignment: CDR1 SNHLY and CDR2 FYNNEI. The CDR3 nucleotides read TGTGCCAGCAACAGCCAGCGGGAGGGGACCCAGTACTTC. Protein product: CASNSQREGTQYF. Full variable domain (outside the CDR3, taken from reference TRBV2 and TRBJ2-5): EPEVTQTPSHQVTQMGQEVILRCVPISNHLYFYWYRQILGQKVEFLVSFYNNEISEKSEIFDDQFSVERPDGSNFTLKIRSTKLEDSAMYFCASNSQREGTQYFGPGTRLLVL.

The chain has TRBV30 and TRBJ2-5; TRBD1 might be the D (5 bases). The CDR3 has 12 amino acids. The ends were cut back, 0 bases at V and 7 bases at J, with 9 bases in the middle. Germline loops: CDR1 GTSNPN, CDR2 SVGIG (reference sequence). The CDR3 coding sequence is TGTGCCTGGAGTGTACAGGTGGGGACCCAGTACTTC. This encodes CAWSVQVGTQYF.

This chain joins TRBV2 and TRBJ2-5; D is possibly TRBD1 (5 bases). V was shortened by 7 bases and J by 3 bases, with 12 bases between the two germline ends. Germline V gene data show CDR1 as SNHLY and CDR2 as FYNNEI. The CDR3 loop spans 13 amino acids. The CDR3 loop is CASNQLREETQYF. For the CDR3, the DNA is TGTGCCAGCAACCAACTCAGGGAAGAGACCCAGTACTTC.

V and J are TRBV30 and TRBJ2-3, with 7 bases identical to TRBD1. CDR3 length: 13 amino acids. V trimming: 4 bases; J trimming: 4 bases; junction bases outside the gene matches: 5. In germline, CDR1 is GTSNPN, CDR2 SVGIG (reference sequence). CDR3 coding DNA: TGTGCCTGGACCAGGGGGTTGGCAGATACGCAGTATTTT. This codes for CAWTRGLADTQYF. The variable domain in full, completed from reference TRBV30 and TRBJ2-3, reads SQTIHQWPATLVQPVGSPLSLECTVEGTSNPNLYWYRQAAGRGLQLLFYSVGIGQISSEVPQNLSASRPQDRQFILSSKKLLLSDSGFYLCAWTRGLADTQYFGPGTRLTVL.

This clone was detected only a few times. The CDR3 DNA follows: TGTGCCAGCAGCTTTGGGGCTAGGGAGACCCAGTACTTC. Translation: CASSFGARETQYF. J is TRBJ2-5 and V is TRBV7-2; TRBD1 is a possible D gene (5 bases). CDR1 and CDR2 from the germline V gene are SGHTA and FQGNSA. Trimming stripped 3 bases from V and 5 bases from J, with 10 bases between. The length of the CDR3 is 13 residues.

V is TRBV5-6 and J is TRBJ2-7; TRBD2 matches at 11 bases. The germline V gene encodes CDR1 SGHDT and CDR2 YYEEEE. V was pared by 0 bases and J by 3 bases, with 2 bases of the junction left unmatched. CDR3 size: 15 residues. The CDR3 sequence: CASSLEGTSGYEQYF. DNA for the CDR3: TGTGCCAGCAGCTTGGAGGGGACTAGCGGCTACGAGCAGTACTTC.

The CDR3 DNA is TGCGCCAGCAGTTTCATTACGAGCTCCTACAATGAGCAGTTCTTC. It yields the protein CASSFITSSYNEQFF. The chain joins TRBV5-1 to TRBJ2-1, with unresolved D. From germline, CDR1 is SGHRS and CDR2 YFSETQ. CDR3 length: 15 residues. Trimming took 5 bases from V and 0 from J, leaving 12 bases between them.

V gene TRBV28 combines with J gene TRBJ2-7; D gene unclear. Germline CDR1 and CDR2: MDHEN and SYDVKM. V lost 6 bases and J 0 bases, leaving 18 bases between the germline ends. This CDR3 region has 16 residues. This CDR3 is CASSDHMGGSSYEQYF. The CDR3 DNA reads as TGTGCCAGCAGCGATCATATGGGTGGAAGCTCCTACGAGCAGTACTTC.

The CDR3 sequence: CSVPTGGGNYGYTF. The CDR3, as DNA: TGCAGCGTTCCCACGGGGGGGGGTAACTATGGCTACACCTTC. The gene calls are TRBV29-1 and TRBJ1-2; D is perhaps TRBD1 (5 bases). Trimming left V 5 bases short and J 1 base short, with 14 bases between. The CDR3 is 14 amino acids. Germline V lookup: CDR1 SQVTM, CDR2 ANQGSEA.

The chain uses TRBV13 and TRBJ1-2; maybe TRBD1 (5 bases). Trimming cost V 8 bases and J 8 bases, with 21 bases left between them. CDR3 length: 14 residues. Per germline, CDR1 PRHDT and CDR2 FYEKMQ (reference sequence). The DNA of the CDR3 is TGTGCCAGCCGACGTGGGGGGACGGGGATGGGCTACACCTTC. Amino acid sequence: CASRRGGTGMGYTF.

This clone has a single count. The chain links TRBV5-4 to TRBJ2-1; D is perhaps TRBD1 (5 bases). With 5 bases removed from V and 0 bases from J, the gap between germline ends came to 15 bases. Germline CDR1 reads SGHNT; CDR2 reads YYREEE (reference sequence). The CDR3 is 16 amino acids. The CDR3 DNA is TGTGCCAGCAGGACGCCTCTCGACAGCTCCTACAATGAGCAGTTCTTC. This gives the protein CASRTPLDSSYNEQFF.

This clone occurred a few times. The CDR3 reads CASSLAGLAEETQYF. The CDR3 region has the DNA TGCGCCAGCAGCTTGGCGGGACTAGCGGAAGAGACCCAGTACTTC. This chain uses TRBV5-1 with TRBJ2-5, with 11 bases that match TRBD2. This CDR3 region has 15 residues. Unmatched junction bases numbered 1, after V lost 0 bases and J lost 3 bases. CDR1 SGHRS and CDR2 YFSETQ come from the germline V gene.

This chain links TRBV19 with TRBJ2-3; a weak D match, TRBD2 (6 bases). CDR1 LNHDA and CDR2 SQIVND come from the germline V gene (reference sequence). V lost 1 base, J lost 2 bases, and 13 bases lay in between. This CDR3 region has 16 residues. In nucleotides, the CDR3 is TGTGCCAGTAGTATAGGAGGAGGGCCTGTCACAGATACGCAGTATTTT. It is translated as CASSIGGGPVTDTQYF.

The chain carries TRBV19 and TRBJ1-5, with a possible D match to TRBD1 (6 bases). V lost 6 bases and J 0 bases, leaving 21 bases between the germline ends. Germline loops: CDR1 LNHDA, CDR2 SQIVND (reference sequence). CDR3 size: 18 residues. In DNA, the CDR3 is TGTGCCAGTAGCCGACGGGGGGGCAGCGATTATAGCAATCAGCCCCAGCATTTT. Its protein product is CASSRRGGSDYSNQPQHF.

V gene TRBV2 combines with J gene TRBJ2-7, with TRBD1 as a possible D gene (5 bases). The CDR3 consists of 12 residues. Per the germline V gene, CDR1 is SNHLY and CDR2 is FYNNEI. V was shortened by 6 bases and J by 1 base, with 7 bases between the two germline ends. CDR3: CASRRQSYEQYF. CDR3 nucleotide sequence: TGTGCCAGCAGGAGACAGTCCTACGAGCAGTACTTC.